This T cell receptor beta chain stems from a study of shared clonotypes between healthy human individuals. Data came from immunoSEQ multiplex PCR; TCRdb stores just in-frame clones and leaves some out. The sample holds 660,000 or so clones, approximately 96% seen once. Study-level results: Having only a few donors restricted how much genetic and exposure-history diversity was captured.

Naive CD8 cells lacked CD45RO and underwent positive selection for CCR7, leaving out terminally differentiated effector memory CD45RA+ cells. The CDR3 is 11 residues long. Germline assignment: CDR1 SEHNR and CDR2 FQNEAQ (reference sequence). Turning to this clone: Its antigen is as yet unknown. One end of the junction fails to match germline, which may point to a read error.

Sequencing was performed on naive CD8+ T cells sorted from blood. The clonotype comes from a woman in her 30s in good health. The rearrangement joins TRBV7-9 to TRBJ1-4; D not certain. CDR3 nucleotide sequence: TGTGCCAACAGCTCTAATGAAAAACTGTTTTTT. The encoded protein is CANSSNEKLFF. The whole variable domain, filled in from reference TRBV7-9 and TRBJ1-4, reads DTGVSQNPRHKITKRGQNVTFRCDPISEHNRLYWYRQTLGQGPEFLTYFQNEAQLEKSRLLSDRFSAERPKGSFSTLEIQRTEQGDSAMYLCANSSNEKLFFGSGTQLSVL.